This T cell receptor (beta chain) was recorded in a study of fetal regulatory T cell absence and autoimmunity. Study summary: Without clinical diabetes, IPEX patients showed exocrine pancreas autoimmunity. Study-level points and caveats: Cord blood and pancreas showed broadly similar TRB gene family usage. Some top pancreas TCR clones were over 95-fold enriched versus cord blood.

A word on this clone: Its antigen remains unidentified.

The assay was run at survey level. Produced via immunoSEQ multiplex PCR; TCRdb's table is partial and in-frame only. The sample carries some 50,000 clones, roughly 80% recorded once. The clonotype originates from a newborn boy with IPEX syndrome. The sequenced sample consisted of cord blood.

CDR3 sequence: CASSSPGPTEAFF. CDR3 DNA sequence: TGTGCCAGCAGCTCTCCTGGGCCCACTGAAGCTTTCTTT. The chain is built from TRBV7-9 and TRBJ1-1; no definite D call. Germline CDR1 and CDR2: SEHNR and FQNEAQ (reference sequence). Trimming left V 4 bases short and J 4 bases short, with 10 bases between. There are 13 residues in the CDR3.